Listed below are T cell receptor beta chains from one sample, sequenced in a study of blood T cell repertoires in COVID-19. Generated by immunoSEQ multiplex PCR, the TCRdb table keeps only in-frame clones and is missing some. This table holds about 480,000 clones, 75% to 90% found once. Sequenced sample: PBMCs or T cells enriched from blood (not recorded which). The receptors were sampled from a woman aged 55 to 70 who had recovered from COVID-19. The CDR3 runs from the conserved cysteine through the conserved F or W. A D gene is named only where the DNA matches it firmly. Expanded clones are given a class, and other clones once, few, many or no size at all.

>NA|NA|TRBJ1-4|TRBV27
TGTGCCAGCAGCAACTCATGGCAGCGCCATGAAAAACTGTTTTTT
CASSNSWQRHEKLFF
>TRBD1|once|TRBJ2-7|TRBV5-1
TGCGCCAGCAGCTTGGGACAGGGATTCTACGAGCAGTACTTC
CASSLGQGFYEQYF
>TRBD2|NA|TRBJ2-2|TRBV5-1
TGCGCCAGCAGCTTGGACGGACTAGCGCAAAACACCGGGGAGCTGTTTTTT
CASSLDGLAQNTGELFF
>NA|NA|TRBJ2-3|TRBV5-1
TGCGCCAGCAGCTTGCGTTTTCTCGCGGCGGGGAGCACAGATACGCAGTATTTT
CASSLRFLAAGSTDTQYF
>TRBD2|NA|TRBJ2-5|TRBV9
TGTGCCAGCAGCGTAGACGGACTAGTGATGGAGACCCAGTACTTC
CASSVDGLVMETQYF
>NA|NA|TRBJ2-7|TRBV3-1/TRBV3-2
TGTGCCAGCAGCCAAAGTCCCCTAAACTACGAGCAGTACTTC
CASSQSPLNYEQYF
>TRBD1|NA|TRBJ2-3|TRBV6-5
TGTGCCACCCTACAGGGGTTGACGACAGATACGCAGTATTTT
CATLQGLTTDTQYF
>NA|NA|TRBJ2-5|TRBV7-2
TGTGCCAGCAGCCGTTATGAAGAGACCCAGTACTTC
CASSRYEETQYF
>NA|NA|TRBJ2-3|TRBV19
TGTGCCAGTAGTATTGGGGGGTTTGTAGATACGCAGTATTTT
CASSIGGFVDTQYF
>TRBD1|NA|TRBJ2-7|TRBV19
TGTGCCAGTAGTACGCCTTTTTGGCAGGGGGCAAAGGAGCAGTACTTC
CASSTPFWQGAKEQYF
>TRBD1|NA|TRBJ2-7|TRBV7-2
TGTGCCAGCAGCTTCCGGGGGACAGGAGACTACGAGCAGTACTTC
CASSFRGTGDYEQYF
>NA|once|TRBJ1-5|TRBV2
TGTGCCAGCAGTCGACTACCGGGCCTGTATAGCAATCAGCCCCAGCATTTT
CASSRLPGLYSNQPQHF
>TRBD2|NA|TRBJ2-7|TRBV5-1
TGCGCCAGCAGCTTGGGGGTACTAGCGGGGGCCCCCTCCTACGAGCAGTACTTC
CASSLGVLAGAPSYEQYF
>NA|NA|TRBJ2-6|TRBV3-1/TRBV3-2
TGTGCCAGCAGCCGTAGAGCACCCATGGGGGCCAACGTCCTGACTTTC
CASSRRAPMGANVLTF
>TRBD1|NA|TRBJ2-1|TRBV27
TGTGCCAGCAGTTTTCCCGACAGGGGGCGGTCCTACAATGAGCAGTTCTTC
CASSFPDRGRSYNEQFF
>TRBD1|NA|TRBJ1-4|TRBV5-6
TGTGCCAGCAGCTTGGTACTACAGGGGCAGGATGAAAAACTGTTTTTT
CASSLVLQGQDEKLFF
>TRBD1|once|TRBJ2-3|TRBV25-1
TGTGCCAGCAGTGTTCGACAGGGAAGAACAGATACGCAGTATTTT
CASSVRQGRTDTQYF
>TRBD1|NA|TRBJ1-1|TRBV2
TGTGCCAGCATAATAACAGGGGGCCCTCCGAACACTGAAGCTTTCTTT
CASIITGGPPNTEAFF
>TRBD1|NA|TRBJ2-2|TRBV10-1
TGCGCCAGCAGCGACAGGGGGCCTGCGAACACCGGGGAGCTGTTTTTT
CASSDRGPANTGELFF
>NA|once|TRBJ2-7|TRBV7-8
TGTGCCAGCAGGGAGACAGGCACCTACGAGCAGTACTTC
CASRETGTYEQYF
>NA|NA|TRBJ1-4|TRBV5-1
TGCGCCAGCCGAATGGGCCCTGAGATCGAAAAACTGTTTTTT
CASRMGPEIEKLFF
>TRBD1|NA|TRBJ1-2|TRBV2
TGTGCCAGCAGTTTCTCGACAGGGTCCAACTATGGCTACACCTTC
CASSFSTGSNYGYTF
>NA|NA|TRBJ1-2|TRBV5-4
TGTGCCAGCAGCTGGGGCGGGGGGTCCTATGGCTACACCTTC
CASSWGGGSYGYTF
>TRBD1|NA|TRBJ1-6|TRBV18
TGTGCCAGCTCCGCGGGGGCAGGGGGCCTTTTTGATTCACCCCTCCACTTT
CASSAGAGGLFDSPLHF